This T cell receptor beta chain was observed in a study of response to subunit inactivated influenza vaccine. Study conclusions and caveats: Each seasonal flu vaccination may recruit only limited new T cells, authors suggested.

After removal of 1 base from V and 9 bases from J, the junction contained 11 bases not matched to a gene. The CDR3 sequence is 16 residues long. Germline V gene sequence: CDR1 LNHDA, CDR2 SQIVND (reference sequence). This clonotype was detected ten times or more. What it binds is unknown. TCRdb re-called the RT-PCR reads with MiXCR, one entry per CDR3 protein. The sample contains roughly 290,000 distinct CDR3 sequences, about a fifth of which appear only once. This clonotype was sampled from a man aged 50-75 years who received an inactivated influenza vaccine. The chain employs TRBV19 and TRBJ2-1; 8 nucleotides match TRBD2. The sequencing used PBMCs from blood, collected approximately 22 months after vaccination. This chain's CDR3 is CASSIGSGLGLVEQFF. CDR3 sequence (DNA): TGTGCCAGTAGTATAGGGTCGGGACTAGGATTGGTTGAGCAGTTCTTC.